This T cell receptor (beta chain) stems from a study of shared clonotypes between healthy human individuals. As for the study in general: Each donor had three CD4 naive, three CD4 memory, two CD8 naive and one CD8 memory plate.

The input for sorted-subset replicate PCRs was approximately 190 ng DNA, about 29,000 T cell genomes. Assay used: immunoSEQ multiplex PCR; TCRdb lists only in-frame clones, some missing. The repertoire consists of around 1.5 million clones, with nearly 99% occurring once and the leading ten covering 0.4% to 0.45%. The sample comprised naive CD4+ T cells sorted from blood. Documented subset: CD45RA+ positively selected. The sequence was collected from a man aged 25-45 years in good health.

CDR3 protein: CASSPAAASGPGNIQYF. The CDR3 nucleotides are TGTGCCAGCTCACCTGCCGCGGCTAGCGGGCCGGGAAACATTCAGTACTTC. The gene calls are TRBV18 and TRBJ2-4; 8 bases are a match to TRBD2. J gave up 6 bases and V 3 bases, and 13 bases lay outside the gene matches. The CDR3 sequence is 17 residues long. The germline V gene has CDR1 KGHSH and CDR2 LQKENI.